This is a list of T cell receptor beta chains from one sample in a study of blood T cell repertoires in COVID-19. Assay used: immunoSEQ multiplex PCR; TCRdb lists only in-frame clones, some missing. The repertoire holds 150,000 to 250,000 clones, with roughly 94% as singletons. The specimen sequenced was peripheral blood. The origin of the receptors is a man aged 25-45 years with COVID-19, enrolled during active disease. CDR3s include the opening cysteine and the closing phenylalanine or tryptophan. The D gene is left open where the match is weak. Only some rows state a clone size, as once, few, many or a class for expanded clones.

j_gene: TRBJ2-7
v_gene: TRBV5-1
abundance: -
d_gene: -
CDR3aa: CASRGAHYEQYF
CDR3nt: TGCGCCAGCAGGGGGGCTCACTACGAGCAGTACTTC

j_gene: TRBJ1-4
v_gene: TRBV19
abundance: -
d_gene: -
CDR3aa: CASSSGGAREKLFF
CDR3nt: TGTGCCAGTAGTTCTGGGGGGGCGCGCGAAAAACTGTTTTTT

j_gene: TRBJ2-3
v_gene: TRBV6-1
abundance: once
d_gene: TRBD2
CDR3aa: CASSGSGVRITDTQYF
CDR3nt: TGTGCCAGCAGTGGGAGCGGGGTCCGCATCACAGATACGCAGTATTTT

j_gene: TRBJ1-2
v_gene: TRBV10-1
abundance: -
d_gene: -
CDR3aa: CARARTNYGYTF
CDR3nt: TGCGCCAGAGCCAGGACTAACTATGGCTACACCTTC

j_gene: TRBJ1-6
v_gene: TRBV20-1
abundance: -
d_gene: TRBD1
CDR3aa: CSASPETGDYSPLHF
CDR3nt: TGCAGTGCTAGTCCCGAGACAGGGGATTACTCACCCCTCCACTTT

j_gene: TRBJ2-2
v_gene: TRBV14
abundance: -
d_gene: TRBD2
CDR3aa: CASSQVFGLAPGANTGELFF
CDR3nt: TGTGCCAGCAGCCAAGTCTTCGGACTAGCCCCAGGTGCGAACACCGGGGAGCTGTTTTTT

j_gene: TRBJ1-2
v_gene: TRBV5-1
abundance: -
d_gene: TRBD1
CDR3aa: CASSLEQGAAGYTF
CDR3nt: TGCGCCAGCAGCTTAGAACAGGGGGCCGCGGGCTACACCTTC

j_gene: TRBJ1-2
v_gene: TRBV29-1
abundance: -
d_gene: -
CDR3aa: CSVAGTSYGYTF
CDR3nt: TGCAGCGTTGCGGGGACTAGCTATGGCTACACCTTC

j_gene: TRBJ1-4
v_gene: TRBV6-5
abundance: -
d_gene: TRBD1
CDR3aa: CASRISRGRGEKLFF
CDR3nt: TGTGCCAGCAGGATAAGCAGGGGGCGAGGAGAAAAACTGTTTTTT

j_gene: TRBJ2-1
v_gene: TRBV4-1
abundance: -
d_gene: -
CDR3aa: CASSQEPAGARYNEQFF
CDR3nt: TGCGCCAGCAGCCAAGAGCCGGCGGGGGCGCGGTACAATGAGCAGTTCTTC

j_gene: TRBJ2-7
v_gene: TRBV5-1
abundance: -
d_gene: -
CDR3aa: CASSLTGEQYF
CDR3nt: TGCGCCAGCAGCCTAACGGGCGAGCAGTACTTC

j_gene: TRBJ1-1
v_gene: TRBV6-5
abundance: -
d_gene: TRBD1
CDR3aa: CASSYRIQGGTEAFF
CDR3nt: TGTGCCAGCAGTTACCGAATACAGGGGGGCACTGAAGCTTTCTTT

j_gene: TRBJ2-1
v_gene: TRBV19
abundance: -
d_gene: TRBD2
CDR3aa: CATQEGLASYNEQFF
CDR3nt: TGTGCCACCCAAGAGGGACTAGCGTCCTACAATGAGCAGTTCTTC

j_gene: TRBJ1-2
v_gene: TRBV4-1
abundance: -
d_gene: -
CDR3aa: CASSQDQGNYGYTF
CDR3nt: TGCGCCAGCAGCCAAGATCAGGGCAACTATGGCTACACCTTC

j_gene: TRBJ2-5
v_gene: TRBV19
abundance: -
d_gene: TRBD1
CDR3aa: CASSIPGTGEETQYF
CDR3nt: TGTGCCAGTAGTATCCCCGGGACAGGGGAAGAGACCCAGTACTTC

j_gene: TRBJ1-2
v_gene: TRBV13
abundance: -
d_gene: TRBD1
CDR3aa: CASSLLWGTEDYGYTF
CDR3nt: TGTGCCAGCAGCCTACTTTGGGGGACAGAGGACTATGGCTACACCTTC

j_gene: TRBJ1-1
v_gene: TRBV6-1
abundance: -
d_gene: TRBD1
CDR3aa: CASSESGQRSMNTEAFF
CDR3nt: TGTGCCAGCAGTGAGTCGGGACAGAGGAGCATGAACACTGAAGCTTTCTTT

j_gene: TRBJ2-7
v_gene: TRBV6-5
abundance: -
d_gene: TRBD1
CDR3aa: CASRDRGTFYEQYF
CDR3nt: TGTGCCAGCAGGGACAGGGGGACGTTTTACGAGCAGTACTTC

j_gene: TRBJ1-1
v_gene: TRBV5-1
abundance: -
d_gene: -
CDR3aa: CASSLFAGERFEAFF
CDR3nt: TGCGCCAGCAGCTTGTTTGCAGGGGAAAGATTTGAAGCTTTCTTT

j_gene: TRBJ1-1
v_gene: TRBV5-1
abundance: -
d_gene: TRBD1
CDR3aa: CASSTGQVNTEAFF
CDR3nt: TGCGCCAGCAGCACGGGACAGGTGAACACTGAAGCTTTCTTT

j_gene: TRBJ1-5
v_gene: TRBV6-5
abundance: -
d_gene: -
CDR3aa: CASSPRPGMSQPQHF
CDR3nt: TGTGCCAGCAGTCCACGACCGGGAATGAGCCAGCCCCAGCATTTT

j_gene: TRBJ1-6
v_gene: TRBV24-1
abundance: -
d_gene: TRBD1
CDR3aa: CATSTRTGRSYNSPLHF
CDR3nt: TGTGCCACCAGTACCCGGACAGGGAGATCCTATAATTCACCCCTCCACTTT

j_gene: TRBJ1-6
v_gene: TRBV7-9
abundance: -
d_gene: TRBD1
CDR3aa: CASSSPRQGNSPLHF
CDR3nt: TGTGCCAGCAGCTCCCCCAGACAGGGAAATTCACCCCTCCACTTT